This TCR beta chain derives from a study of prognosis after radiotherapy for stage I lung cancer. TCR beta CDR3 amplification from genomic DNA was performed by two-round multiplex PCR. Every TRBV and TRBJ gene had its own specific primer in first-round PCR. TCRdb used MiXCR to reprocess the multiplex PCR reads, holding one entry per CDR3 protein. In the table there are fewer than 15,000 distinct CDR3 sequences, approximately 45% of which are singletons. This CDR3 spans 15 amino acids. Germline-derived CDR1 and CDR2 are MDHEN and SYDVKM. V was shortened by 7 bases and J by 6 bases, with 19 bases between the two germline ends.

This material consisted of PBMCs, taken before or after stereotactic body radiation therapy (not recorded which). This receptor was taken from a donor of 50 years or more with non-small cell lung cancer. The gene calls are TRBV28 and TRBJ2-1; D call uncertain. The CDR3 is CASISPTLCSNEQFF. The DNA of the CDR3 is TGTGCCAGCATTTCCCCTACGTTGTGTAGCAATGAGCAGTTCTTC.